Shown below are 24 T cell receptor beta chains from a single sample sequenced in a study of cytomegalovirus exposure and HLA in healthy donors. This PCR relied on a set of 60 Vbeta primers and 13 Jbeta primers. Generated by immunoSEQ multiplex PCR, the TCRdb table keeps only in-frame clones and is missing some. The sample shows 200,000 or so clones, 81% of them seen only once. Sequenced sample: PBMCs. The source is a young woman in good health and CMV-seropositive.

The chain uses TRBV4-2 and TRBJ2-5, with 10 bases fitting TRBD1. Germline CDR1 LGHNA, CDR2 YNFKEQ. The CDR3 covers 17 residues. J gave up 5 bases and V 1 base, and 10 bases lay outside the gene matches. CDR3 sequence: CASSQADGDRGQETQYF. CDR3 DNA: TGTGCCAGCAGCCAAGCCGACGGGGACAGGGGACAGGAGACCCAGTACTTC.

The chain links TRBV11-3 to TRBJ2-5, with 9 bases matching TRBD2. V trimming: 8 bases; J trimming: 2 bases; junction bases outside the gene matches: 3. The CDR3 length is 13 residues. CDR1 and CDR2 from the germline V gene are SGHNT and YENEEA. The CDR3 coding sequence is TGTGCCAGCTCCAGCGGGGGGCAAGAGACCCAGTACTTC. Its translation is CASSSGGQETQYF.

The rearrangement links TRBV18 to TRBJ2-2, with D unclear. CDR1 and CDR2 (germline): KGHSH, LQKENI. V shed 2 bases and J shed 3 bases, with 10 bases lying between them. This CDR3 is 15 amino acids long. The DNA for the CDR3 is TGTGCCAGCTCACCAAGAGGATTGGACACCGGGGAGCTGTTTTTT. Translation: CASSPRGLDTGELFF.

In this sample, this clone turned up once. This CDR3 reads CASSQDYQGRAGNTIYF. CDR3 sequence (DNA): TGTGCCAGCAGCCAAGATTACCAGGGGCGGGCCGGAAACACCATATATTTT. V usage is TRBV4-2 and J usage is TRBJ1-3; TRBD1 is a possible D gene (6 bases). The CDR3 extends over 17 amino acids. The V gene's germline CDR1 is LGHNA and CDR2 YNFKEQ. V was clipped by 0 bases and J by 4 bases, with 16 bases between them.

V gene TRBV6-5 combines with J gene TRBJ1-2; 9 bases agree with TRBD1. Germline-derived CDR1 and CDR2 are MNHEY and SVGAGI. The CDR3 extends over 14 amino acids. J lost 4 bases, V lost 6 bases, and 6 bases had no gene match. The CDR3 sequence: CASSLQGAGYGYTF. In DNA, the CDR3 is TGTGCCAGCAGCCTACAGGGGGCTGGCTATGGCTACACCTTC.

V and J are TRBV6-5 and TRBJ1-2; possibly TRBD1 for D (6 bases). CDR1 MNHEY and CDR2 SVGAGI come from the germline V gene. This CDR3 contains 15 residues. V lost 2 bases, J lost 7 bases, and 17 bases lay in between. For the CDR3, the DNA is TGTGCCAGCAGTTACGCAGTCGTCGGGGGGCTTGGCTACACCTTC. It yields the protein CASSYAVVGGLGYTF.

V usage is TRBV7-2 and J usage is TRBJ2-7; 10 bases align to TRBD2. V lost 6 bases and J lost 7; bases outside the gene matches: 9. The germline V gene has CDR1 SGHTA and CDR2 FQGNSA. The CDR3 consists of 14 residues. The CDR3 sequence: CASSYSGGQGEQYV. CDR3 DNA sequence: TGTGCCAGCAGTTATAGCGGGGGGCAGGGGGAGCAGTACGTC.

This sequence joins TRBV27 and TRBJ1-6; a weak D match, TRBD1 (5 bases). The CDR3 is 14 residues long. V was clipped by 8 bases and J by 10 bases, with 18 bases between them. CDR1 is MNHEY and CDR2 is SMNVEV in the germline V gene (reference sequence). CDR3 protein: CASAFARGNSPLHF. For the CDR3, the DNA is TGTGCCAGCGCCTTCGCTAGGGGAAACTCACCCCTCCACTTT.

As regards this clone: One end of the junction varies from germline; a read error may be responsible. CDR3 DNA sequence: TGTGCCAGCAGCTTTGGATATGAAGCCAGGGATTGGCATTTT. It is translated as CASSFGYEARDWHF. The chain uses TRBV5-1 and TRBJ1-5, with D possibly TRBD1 on 5 matching bases. Germline V gene sequence: CDR1 SGHRS, CDR2 YFSETQ. This CDR3 region has 14 residues.

This clone occurred once. This sequence joins TRBV27 and TRBJ2-5; a possible D gene is TRBD1 (5 bases). This CDR3 has 13 amino acids. Germline CDR1 and CDR2: MNHEY and SMNVEV (reference sequence). Between the trimmed V and J ends, which lost 6 bases and 2 bases, there was a span of 10 bases. The CDR3 coding sequence is TGTGCCAGCAGAAGACAGCGACAAGAGACCCAGTACTTC. As protein: CASRRQRQETQYF.

This clone showed up just once. The chain joins TRBV10-3 to TRBJ2-1; D is perhaps TRBD1 (6 bases). V was cut by 6 bases and J by 6 bases, with 12 bases left in between. Germline CDR1 and CDR2: ENHRY and SYGVKD. The CDR3 spans 13 residues. The CDR3 DNA is TGTGCCATCAGGTGGACAGCGGCCAATGAGCAGTTCTTC. Amino acid sequence: CAIRWTAANEQFF.

This rearrangement joins TRBV4-1 to TRBJ2-7; tentative D call: TRBD2 (5 bases). Per the germline V gene, CDR1 is MGHRA and CDR2 is YSYEKL. V was trimmed by 3 bases and J by 2 bases, leaving 14 bases between them. The CDR3 has 15 residues. CDR3 nucleotide sequence: TGCGCCAGCAGCCACGGCCGGGAAGCAACCTACGAGCAGTACTTC. Translated: CASSHGREATYEQYF.

The V call is TRBV6-6, the J call TRBJ2-5; perhaps TRBD1 as D (6 bases). Trimming shortened V by 8 bases and J by 5 bases, and 12 bases separated the two germline ends. CDR3 length: 12 amino acids. Germline loops: CDR1 MNHNY, CDR2 SVGAGI (reference sequence). The CDR3 region is CASQQGSETQYF. The CDR3 bases are TGTGCCAGCCAACAGGGTTCTGAGACCCAGTACTTC.

The chain uses TRBV7-9 and TRBJ2-7; TRBD1 might be the D (6 bases). V was clipped by 5 bases and J by 2 bases, with 13 bases between them. The CDR3 has 14 amino acids. The V gene's germline CDR1 is SEHNR and CDR2 FQNEAQ (reference sequence). For the CDR3, the DNA is TGTGCCAGCAGCCTAGGGGACACCACCTACGAGCAGTACGTC. This codes for CASSLGDTTYEQYV.

The chain has TRBV28 and TRBJ2-5; D might be TRBD1 (6 bases). V lost 4 bases, J lost 2 bases, and 23 bases lay in between. This CDR3 comprises 18 residues. Germline V CDR1 and CDR2: MDHEN, SYDVKM. The CDR3 reads CASSSPLKIGGQQETQYF. The CDR3 coding sequence is TGTGCCAGCAGTTCTCCCCTAAAGATCGGCGGACAGCAAGAGACCCAGTACTTC.

The rearrangement links TRBV29-1 to TRBJ1-1, with a weak D call TRBD1 (6 bases). CDR3 length: 12 amino acids. V was pared by 6 bases and J by 3 bases, with 11 bases between. Germline-derived CDR1 and CDR2 are SQVTM and ANQGSEA. The CDR3 coding sequence is TGCAGCGTCGTACGACAGGACACTGAAGCTTTCTTT. Protein product: CSVVRQDTEAFF.

The CDR3 sequence: CASSRDRGEQFF. CDR3 bases: TGCGCCAGCAGTCGGGACAGGGGTGAGCAGTTCTTC. The chain combines TRBV5-1 with TRBJ2-1; 10 bases are a match to TRBD1. The V gene end was trimmed by 5 bases and the J gene end by 9 bases; junction bases not matched to a gene: 2. The CDR3 loop spans 12 amino acids. Per germline, CDR1 SGHRS and CDR2 YFSETQ.

This chain links TRBV29-1 with TRBJ2-5, with 10 bases fitting TRBD1. The CDR3 covers 13 residues. V dropped 7 bases and J dropped 4; count of bases not matched to a gene: 6. Germline CDR1 reads SQVTM; CDR2 reads ANQGSEA. CDR3 sequence: CSGQGAPGETQYF. In DNA, the CDR3 is TGCAGCGGACAGGGGGCTCCTGGAGAGACCCAGTACTTC. Full variable domain (remainder filled in from reference TRBV29-1 and TRBJ2-5): SAVISQKPSRDICQRGTSLTIQCQVDSQVTMMFWYRQQPGQSLTLIATANQGSEATYESGFVIDKFPISRPNLTFSTLTVSNMSPEDSSIYLCSGQGAPGETQYFGPGTRLLVL.

This chain joins TRBV4-1 and TRBJ1-1, with 7 bases that match TRBD1. V was pared by 4 bases and J by 1 base, with 6 bases of the junction left unmatched. Germline V gene lookup returns CDR1 MGHRA and CDR2 YSYEKL. The CDR3 runs 15 residues. CDR3 sequence: CASSLWPGGNTEAFF. The DNA for the CDR3 is TGCGCCAGCAGCCTGTGGCCAGGGGGGAACACTGAAGCTTTCTTT.

This clone was recorded a few times. The rearrangement joins TRBV19 to TRBJ2-4, with 8 bases aligning to TRBD2. V shed 5 bases, J shed 6 bases, and the junction held 12 bases outside the gene matches. This CDR3 region has 16 residues. Per the germline V gene, CDR1 is LNHDA and CDR2 is SQIVND (reference sequence). The chain's CDR3 is CASSSRGAGVLNIQYF. The CDR3 coding sequence is TGTGCCAGTAGTTCCCGAGGAGCGGGGGTCCTAAACATTCAGTACTTC. The whole variable domain, remainder taken from reference TRBV19 and TRBJ2-4, is DGGITQSPKYLFRKEGQNVTLSCEQNLNHDAMYWYRQDPGQGLRLIYYSQIVNDFQKGDIAEGYSVSREKKESFPLTVTSAQKNPTAFYLCASSSRGAGVLNIQYFGAGTRLSVL.

This clone was observed a few times. The chain joins TRBV25-1 to TRBJ2-1; a weak D match, TRBD2 (5 bases). The germline gives CDR1 MGHDK, CDR2 SYGVNS. Between the trimmed V and J ends, which lost 6 bases and 9 bases, there was a span of 12 bases. This CDR3 comprises 12 residues. CDR3 loop: CASSARGFEQFF. CDR3 in DNA: TGTGCCAGCAGCGCTCGGGGATTTGAGCAGTTCTTC.

This clone was seen just once. V gene TRBV9 combines with J gene TRBJ2-7; TRBD1 might be the D (6 bases). Per germline, CDR1 SGDLS and CDR2 YYNGEE. The CDR3 totals 15 residues. Trimming shortened V by 10 bases and J by 4 bases, and 24 bases separated the two germline ends. CDR3 sequence reads: CASPPARGPYYEQYV. CDR3 sequence (DNA): TGTGCCTCCCCCCCAGCCAGGGGACCTTATTACGAGCAGTACGTC.

The CDR3 region is CAWSSSNTEAFF. CDR3 DNA: TGTGCCTGGAGTTCTTCGAACACTGAAGCTTTCTTT. This sequence joins TRBV30 and TRBJ1-1; D unclear. The CDR3 extends over 12 amino acids. V was pared by 2 bases and J by 1 base, with 5 bases between. Germline loops: CDR1 GTSNPN, CDR2 SVGIG (reference sequence).

This clone has just a few counts. The chain employs TRBV7-9 and TRBJ1-1; possible D gene TRBD1, 6 bases. Germline CDR1 SEHNR, CDR2 FQNEAQ (reference sequence). CDR3 length: 13 residues. The V end lost 5 bases, the J end lost 5 bases, and 12 bases lay between the germline ends. CDR3 amino acids: CASSEQGRTEAFF. The CDR3 DNA sequence: TGTGCCAGCAGCGAACAGGGAAGAACTGAAGCTTTCTTT.